The clone carrying this TCR beta chain was recorded many times. Its antigen is not known. This sample stems from a study of CD8 T cells in ankylosing spondylitis. Study-wide results and caveats: A motif in TCR beta, a set of seven to nine highly homologous variants, appeared characteristic of ankylosing spondylitis blood. Reactive arthritis synovial fluid and blood previously showed some of these motif variants.

TCRdb fed the 5' RACE reads into MiXCR, producing one record per CDR3 protein. This table has under 300,000 distinct CDR3 sequences, around 10% appearing once. The CDR3 spans 14 residues. With 4 bases removed from V and 4 bases from J, the gap between germline ends came to 12 bases. Germline values: CDR1 SGHRS, CDR2 YFSETQ. The V call is TRBV5-1, the J call TRBJ1-3, with D tentatively TRBD1 (6 bases). Sample: blood, either unsorted or a sorted T cell fraction (not recorded which). The clonotype originates from a male donor with ankylosing spondylitis or in good health (not recorded which). CDR3 protein: CASSPDSSGNTIYF. CDR3 sequence (DNA): TGCGCCAGCAGCCCGGACAGTAGCGGAAACACCATATATTTT.